This T cell receptor beta chain was sequenced for a study of T cells in Graves' hyperthyroidism and ophthalmopathy. Turning to the study itself: Peripheral blood samples were taken at initial diagnosis, prior to any treatment.

This clonotype occurred a few times. No antigen is known for it. A single base separates this from a much larger clone, so it may be a read error. Regarding the study as a whole: Ophthalmopathy and stable hyperthyroidism were told apart by a 13 V-J model.

The J segment lost 12 bases and the V segment lost 3 bases, leaving 14 bases of the junction unmatched. The CDR3 totals 15 residues. Among ophthalmopathy patients, the Clinical Activity Score reached at least 3, the NOSPECS grade reached at least 4, and duration remained under 3 months. PBMCs came from 9 to 10 ml fresh peripheral blood. RNA transcripts were the template for amplifying TCR beta CDR3 regions. RT-PCR in the first round (using the HTBI primer set) targeted the TCR CDR3. One entry per CDR3 protein results from TCRdb running MiXCR on the multiplex PCR reads. Of 40,000 to 60,000 distinct CDR3 sequences listed, under 50% were seen once; the top ten hold roughly a tenth.

The sample taken for sequencing was blood. The origin of this receptor is a woman in her fifties or sixties with Graves' ophthalmopathy. The rearrangement joins TRBV12-3 or TRBV12-4 to TRBJ2-1, with 7 bases lining up with TRBD2. The CDR3 nucleotides are TGTGCCAGCAGTTTTCCTAGCGGACCTCAAGGAGGGCAGTTCTTC. Residues: CASSFPSGPQGGQFF.